Shown below are 3 T cell receptor beta chains from a single sample sequenced in a study of response to subunit inactivated influenza vaccine. TCRdb fed the RT-PCR reads into MiXCR, producing one record per CDR3 protein. The repertoire consists of hundreds of thousands of distinct CDR3 sequences, with 11% occurring once and the leading ten covering more than 9.5%. Separately, the same data were catalogued under a study of T cells expressing NK-cell markers. That source notes: Researchers built TCR beta cDNA using 5'RACE template switching with UMIs.

The source material was PBMCs from blood, sampled on the day of vaccination. These receptor sequences come from a man in his fifties or sixties who received an inactivated influenza vaccine.

This clonotype appeared a few times. This chain joins TRBV6-1 and TRBJ2-7; tentative D call: TRBD1 (6 bases). This CDR3 is 13 amino acids long. Trimming shortened V by 6 bases and J by 4 bases, and 13 bases separated the two germline ends. Germline V lookup: CDR1 MNHNS, CDR2 SASEGT. Written as DNA, the CDR3 is TGTGCCAGCAGGGAAACCACAGGGTACGAGCAGTACTTC. Amino acids: CASRETTGYEQYF.

This clonotype showed up many times. V and J are TRBV2 and TRBJ2-2; TRBD2 matches at 8 bases. Germline V gene data show CDR1 as SNHLY and CDR2 as FYNNEI. Unmatched junction bases numbered 3, after V lost 4 bases and J lost 2 bases. The CDR3 is made up of 15 amino acids. The CDR3 protein is CASSVSGSNTGELFF. The CDR3 DNA follows: TGTGCCAGCAGTGTAAGCGGGAGTAACACCGGGGAGCTGTTTTTT.

About this clonotype: A much larger clone sits a single nucleotide away, making a read error possible. The V and J genes are TRBV7-9 and TRBJ2-1; no clear D. The V and J ends lost 5 bases and 5 bases respectively, with 7 bases between them. Germline assignment: CDR1 SEHNR and CDR2 FQNEAQ (reference sequence). The CDR3 totals 12 residues. The CDR3 protein is CASSQIDNEQFF. The CDR3 DNA sequence: TGTGCCAGCAGCCAGATTGACAATGAGCAGTTCTTC.